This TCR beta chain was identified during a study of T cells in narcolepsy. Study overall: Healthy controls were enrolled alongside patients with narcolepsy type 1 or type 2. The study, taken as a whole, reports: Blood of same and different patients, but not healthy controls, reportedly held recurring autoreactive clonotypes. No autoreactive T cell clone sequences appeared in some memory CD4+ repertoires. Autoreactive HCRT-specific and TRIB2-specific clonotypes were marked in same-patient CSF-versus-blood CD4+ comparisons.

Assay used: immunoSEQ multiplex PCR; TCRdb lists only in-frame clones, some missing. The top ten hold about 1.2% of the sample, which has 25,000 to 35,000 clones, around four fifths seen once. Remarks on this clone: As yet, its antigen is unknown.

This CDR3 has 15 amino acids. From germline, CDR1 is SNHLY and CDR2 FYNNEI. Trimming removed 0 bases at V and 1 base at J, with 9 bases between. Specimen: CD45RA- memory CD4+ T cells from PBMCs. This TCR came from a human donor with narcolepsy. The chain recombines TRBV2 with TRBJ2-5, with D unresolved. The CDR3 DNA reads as TGTGCCAGCAGTGAAGCGGCGCCACTCCAAGAGACCCAGTACTTC. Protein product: CASSEAAPLQETQYF.